The 11 T cell receptor beta chains below come from one sample, sequenced in a study of T cell changes during pregnancy in multiple sclerosis. Profiling relied on immunoSEQ multiplex PCR, and the TCRdb table lists in-frame clones only, not all of them. There are some 28,000 clones in the sample; around 89% occur only once, and about 3.5% lies in the top ten. This sample comprised CD4+ T cells from peripheral blood mononuclear cells, obtained in the first trimester of pregnancy. The receptors were gathered from a female donor in good health, enrolled as a control in a pregnancy study.

The chain couples TRBV28 to TRBJ1-3; a weak D match, TRBD1 (5 bases). The germline gives CDR1 MDHEN, CDR2 SYDVKM. CDR3 size: 13 residues. Trimming left V 2 bases short and J 8 bases short, with 10 bases between. CDR3 DNA: TGTGCCAGCAGTTTACAGGGTAGGGACACCATATATTTT. Encoded protein: CASSLQGRDTIYF.

The V gene is TRBV30, the J gene TRBJ1-5; TRBD1 might be the D (5 bases). Germline CDR1 GTSNPN, CDR2 SVGIG (reference sequence). The CDR3 has 13 amino acids. The V and J ends lost 1 base and 2 bases respectively, with 6 bases between them. CDR3 residues: CAWSGGGNQPQHF. The CDR3, as DNA: TGTGCCTGGAGTGGGGGGGGCAATCAGCCCCAGCATTTT.

This chain joins TRBV18 and TRBJ1-3; D is undetermined. CDR3 length: 14 residues. V was shortened by 3 bases and J by 0 bases, with 6 bases between the two germline ends. The germline gives CDR1 KGHSH, CDR2 LQKENI. CDR3: CASSPRSSGNTIYF. The CDR3 nucleotides read TGTGCCAGCTCACCGCGGTCCTCTGGAAACACCATATATTTT.

V is TRBV7-6 and J is TRBJ2-2, with D possibly matching TRBD1 (5 bases). Germline-derived CDR1 and CDR2 are SGHVS and FNYEAQ. Trimming pared 1 base from V and 7 bases from J, leaving 10 bases between. The CDR3 totals 14 residues. The CDR3 region has the DNA TGTGCCAGCAGCTTAGGTACAGGCCTCGGGGAGCTGTTTTTT. It yields the protein CASSLGTGLGELFF.

The V gene is TRBV6-6, the J gene TRBJ2-2, with D tentatively TRBD1 (6 bases). V was shortened by 6 bases and J by 3 bases, with 14 bases between the two germline ends. Germline V CDR1 and CDR2: MNHNY, SVGAGI (reference sequence). The CDR3 loop spans 15 amino acids. CDR3 region: CASRVGQHHTGELFF. CDR3 DNA: TGTGCCAGCAGAGTGGGACAACACCACACCGGGGAGCTGTTTTTT.

The genes are TRBV4-2 and TRBJ2-1; 8 bases match TRBD2. Trimming at V came to 1 base and at J to 7 bases, leaving 9 bases not matched to a gene. This CDR3 contains 16 residues. Germline V lookup: CDR1 LGHNA, CDR2 YNFKEQ. The DNA of the CDR3 is TGTGCCAGCAGCCAAGCTGAGCGGGAGATGGTTAATGAGCAGTTCTTC. Encoded protein: CASSQAEREMVNEQFF.

The rearrangement joins TRBV6-6 to TRBJ2-7; possibly TRBD1 for D (6 bases). V gave up 7 bases and J gave up 1 base, with 17 bases separating them. CDR3 length: 15 amino acids. Per germline, CDR1 MNHNY and CDR2 SVGAGI (reference sequence). The CDR3: CASTSDTGLSYEQYF. The CDR3 region has the DNA TGTGCCAGCACCTCTGATACAGGGCTTTCCTACGAGCAGTACTTC.

Only one count was recorded for this clone. The gene calls are TRBV7-9 and TRBJ2-1, with D maybe TRBD1 (5 bases). V was trimmed by 4 bases and J by 1 base, leaving 14 bases between them. Germline lookup yields CDR1 SEHNR and CDR2 FQNEAQ (reference sequence). CDR3 size: 16 residues. In DNA, the CDR3 is TGTGCCAGCAGCTCCCTTACTGACAGTTCCTACAATGAGCAGTTCTTC. It codes for CASSSLTDSSYNEQFF.

CDR3 DNA sequence: TGCGCCAGCAGCCAAGTCCAGGGGCAGAATCGGAATTCACCCCTCCACTTT. This encodes CASSQVQGQNRNSPLHF. The chain carries TRBV4-1 and TRBJ1-6; D possibly corresponds to TRBD1 (6 bases). V shed 1 base and J shed 7 bases, with 17 bases lying between them. Germline CDR1 is MGHRA and CDR2 is YSYEKL. The CDR3 is 17 residues long.

This sequence joins TRBV7-3 and TRBJ2-1; D is uncertain. The V gene lost 0 bases and the J gene lost 7 bases, with 4 bases spanning the gap. The CDR3 is made up of 12 amino acids. Germline V CDR1 and CDR2: SGHTA, FQGTGA. CDR3 bases: TGTGCCAGCAGCTTAACGTTAAATGAGCAGTTCTTC. As protein: CASSLTLNEQFF.

The chain combines TRBV13 with TRBJ1-2; D is possibly TRBD1 (6 bases). The CDR3 contains 14 residues. Germline CDR1 and CDR2: PRHDT and FYEKMQ (reference sequence). The V gene lost 7 bases and the J gene lost 4 bases, with 16 bases spanning the gap. The CDR3 reads CASKEGGTRYGYTF. CDR3 bases: TGTGCCAGCAAGGAAGGGGGAACGCGCTATGGCTACACCTTC.